The source of this T cell receptor (beta chain) is a study of cytomegalovirus exposure and HLA in healthy donors. Study summary: About 200 million T cells yielded fewer than 120 million unique TCR beta sequences in earlier analysis. Findings of the study overall: It was in a later analysis that TCR association rates were seen to vary by HLA locus, highest for DRB1 and lowest for HLA-C. TRBV6-2, TRBV6-3 and other indistinguishable V segments were excluded.

J lost 7 bases, V lost 6 bases, and 8 bases had no gene match. The CDR3 runs to 14 residues. The germline V gene has CDR1 SGDLS and CDR2 YYNGEE. Primers for the PCR totalled 60 Vbeta and 13 Jbeta. TCRdb keeps only in-frame clones here, not all; method: immunoSEQ multiplex PCR. The sample includes over 150,000 clones, over 65% of them seen just once. This clone was recorded only once. What it binds is not known. The clonotype comes from a woman aged 25 to 39 in good health and CMV-seropositive. The genes are TRBV9 and TRBJ1-5; 9 bases line up with TRBD1. Sequenced sample: PBMCs. The CDR3: CASTKGTGNQPQHF. As DNA, the CDR3 is TGTGCCAGCACAAAGGGGACAGGGAACCAGCCCCAGCATTTT.